This T cell receptor (beta chain) originates from a study of blood T cell repertoires in COVID-19. Looking at the study overall: COVID-19 samples from acute and convalescent phases originated in the United States, Italy and Spain.

The CDR3 runs 17 residues. Germline trimming cut 5 bases from V and 7 bases from J; bases unmatched to any gene: 16. Germline V gene sequence: CDR1 SGHAT, CDR2 FQNNGV. The authors' processing: By means of reference gene primer amplification, nucleated cell counts were estimated. The method was immunoSEQ multiplex PCR; TCRdb's version includes in-frame clones alone and lacks a portion of them. For V, J and clone size, that table is used; D and trimming come from the DNA. Seen here are under 75,000 clones, 88% observed once, and the top ten hold roughly 18%. This rearrangement joins TRBV11-2 to TRBJ2-1; 8 positions agree with TRBD2. This clonotype was sampled from a woman of 80 years or more with active COVID-19. The sample consisted of peripheral blood. The CDR3: CASSIGPLVAGTNEQFF. The CDR3 nucleotides read TGTGCCAGCAGCATCGGACCGTTAGTAGCGGGGACTAATGAGCAGTTCTTC.